Listed below are T cell receptor beta chains from one sample, sequenced in a study of radiation and T cells in renal cell carcinoma. Data came from immunoSEQ multiplex PCR; TCRdb stores just in-frame clones and leaves some out. The table shows roughly 80,000 clones, with 75% to 90% occurring only once. This specimen was blood, taken from a patient whose treatment included radiotherapy and nephrectomy. These receptors all stem from a woman between 55 and 75 years old with renal cell carcinoma. CDR3s include the opening cysteine and the closing phenylalanine or tryptophan. D genes are given only for firm matches. Not all rows give a size; the values are once, few, many and, for expanded clones, a class.

D	V	J	size	CDR3	DNA
-	TRBV9	TRBJ1-2	-	CASSVEDRNYGYTF	TGTGCCAGCAGCGTCGAAGACAGAAACTATGGCTACACCTTC
-	TRBV29-1	TRBJ2-5	-	CSVDTQETQYF	TGCAGCGTTGATACCCAGGAGACCCAGTACTTC
TRBD1	TRBV4-1	TRBJ2-7	-	CASSQIPGQGALYEQYF	TGCGCCAGCAGCCAAATTCCGGGACAGGGGGCCCTCTACGAGCAGTACTTC
TRBD1	TRBV5-1	TRBJ1-2	-	CASSLVQGGGYTF	TGCGCCAGCAGCTTGGTTCAGGGGGGCGGCTACACCTTC
TRBD1	TRBV18	TRBJ1-2	-	CASSPGTGNYGYTF	TGTGCCAGCTCCCCTGGGACAGGGAACTATGGCTACACCTTC
TRBD1	TRBV7-2	TRBJ1-6	-	CASSSRSWTGGNSPLHF	TGTGCCAGCAGCTCCCGATCTTGGACAGGGGGGAATTCACCCCTCCACTTT
-	TRBV15	TRBJ2-6	once	CATSRERPSGANVLTF	TGTGCCACCAGCAGGGAACGACCCTCTGGGGCCAACGTCCTGACTTTC
-	TRBV21-1	TRBJ1-5	-	CASSTGTAKLNYQPQHF	TGTGCCAGCAGCACTGGGACAGCAAAACTAAACTATCAGCCCCAGCATTTT
-	TRBV4-1	TRBJ1-1	-	CASSTGDYTEAFF	TGCGCCAGCAGCACCGGGGATTACACTGAAGCTTTCTTT
TRBD2	TRBV27	TRBJ2-7	-	CASSPGLAGVHEQYF	TGTGCCAGCAGTCCGGGACTAGCGGGAGTCCACGAGCAGTACTTC
TRBD1	TRBV2	TRBJ1-2	once	CASSGTGGRYGYTF	TGTGCCAGCAGTGGGACAGGGGGAAGGTATGGCTACACCTTC
TRBD1	TRBV2	TRBJ2-6	once	CASRYSTMQGATGANVLTF	TGTGCCAGCAGATATAGCACCATGCAGGGGGCGACAGGGGCCAACGTCCTGACTTTC
-	TRBV9	TRBJ1-2	-	CASSVGRGYEGGYTF	TGTGCCAGCAGCGTAGGCCGGGGCTACGAAGGTGGCTACACCTTC
TRBD1	TRBV7-9	TRBJ2-7	few	CASSPGTEEQYF	TGTGCCAGCAGCCCCGGGACAGAAGAGCAGTACTTC
-	TRBV29-1	TRBJ2-1	-	CSVRARVFNEQFF	TGCAGCGTTCGAGCCAGGGTTTTTAATGAGCAGTTCTTC
-	TRBV6-1	TRBJ1-2	-	CASSSEKGQNYGYTF	TGTGCCAGCAGTTCAGAAAAAGGACAGAACTATGGCTACACCTTC
-	TRBV28	TRBJ2-7	-	CASSLDYEQYF	TGTGCCAGCAGTTTGGACTACGAGCAGTACTTC
-	TRBV7-2	TRBJ2-7	-	CASSLDTPPDEQYF	TGTGCCAGCAGCTTAGACACCCCACCCGATGAGCAGTACTTC
-	TRBV6-1	TRBJ2-5	-	CASSGEGGETQYF	TGTGCCAGCAGTGGGGAAGGGGGAGAGACCCAGTACTTC
TRBD1	TRBV6-5	TRBJ2-7	-	CASSYSETGAGYEQYF	TGTGCCAGCAGTTACTCAGAGACAGGGGCAGGTTACGAGCAGTACTTC
-	TRBV6-5	TRBJ2-6	-	CASSYGGANVLTF	TGTGCCAGCAGTTATGGTGGGGCCAACGTCCTGACTTTC
-	TRBV5-5	TRBJ1-2	-	CASSLGMGINYGYTF	TGTGCCAGCAGCTTGGGGATGGGTATTAACTATGGCTACACCTTC
-	TRBV9	TRBJ1-4	-	CASSVGGTNEKLFF	TGTGCCAGCAGCGTAGGTGGGACTAATGAAAAACTGTTTTTT
TRBD1	TRBV6-4	TRBJ1-2	-	CASSDSTGPYGYTF	TGTGCCAGCAGTGACTCGACAGGGCCCTATGGCTACACCTTC
TRBD1	TRBV30	TRBJ2-7	once	CACVRDRAYEQYF	TGTGCCTGCGTCCGGGACAGGGCCTACGAGCAGTACTTC
-	TRBV4-1	TRBJ1-6	-	CASSQDPTGKSPLHF	TGCGCCAGCAGCCAAGATCCCACAGGGAAATCACCCCTCCACTTT
-	TRBV4-3	TRBJ2-7	-	CASSPGTRTGVQYF	TGCGCCAGCAGCCCCGGAACAAGGACGGGAGTACAGTACTTC
TRBD1	TRBV6-4	TRBJ1-2	-	CASSPGGGSGYGYTF	TGTGCCAGCAGTCCAGGGGGGGGATCAGGCTATGGCTACACCTTC
TRBD2	TRBV4-1	TRBJ2-1	-	CASSPTSGGWIFF	TGCGCCAGCAGCCCTACTAGCGGGGGGTGGATTTTCTTC
-	TRBV6-5	TRBJ2-7	-	CASSYSGGGPYEQYF	TGTGCCAGCAGTTACTCAGGCGGGGGCCCCTACGAGCAGTACTTC
-	TRBV19	TRBJ2-5	-	CASSISRGRETQYF	TGTGCCAGTAGTATTTCCAGGGGCAGAGAGACCCAGTACTTC
-	TRBV5-6	TRBJ1-1	-	CASSRREGTEAFF	TGTGCCAGCAGCCGCCGGGAGGGCACTGAAGCTTTCTTT
-	TRBV29-1	TRBJ1-5	few	CSVVGQGGQPQHF	TGCAGCGTTGTGGGTCAGGGCGGACAGCCCCAGCATTTT
TRBD1	TRBV2	TRBJ1-2	-	CASSRDSPEYGYTF	TGTGCCAGCAGTCGGGACAGCCCGGAGTATGGCTACACCTTC
TRBD1	TRBV27	TRBJ1-4	-	CASSFNRGRLTNEKLFF	TGTGCCAGCAGTTTCAACAGGGGGCGGCTCACTAATGAAAAACTGTTTTTT
-	TRBV7-2	TRBJ2-7	-	CASSPSHRYEQYF	TGTGCCAGCAGCCCCTCCCACCGCTACGAGCAGTACTTC
-	TRBV5-4	TRBJ2-4	few	CASSDVTKNIQYF	TGTGCCAGCAGCGACGTGACCAAAAACATTCAGTACTTC
-	TRBV14	TRBJ2-1	-	CASSQVSAGEQFF	TGTGCCAGCAGCCAGGTGTCCGCGGGTGAGCAGTTCTTC
-	TRBV7-9	TRBJ1-2	-	CASSLELYGYTF	TGTGCCAGCAGCTTAGAGCTCTATGGCTACACCTTC
-	TRBV7-2	TRBJ2-7	-	CASSRDRTNLYEQYF	TGTGCCAGCAGCCGCGACAGAACTAACCTCTACGAGCAGTACTTC
-	TRBV18	TRBJ2-7	-	CASSPNGSRGEQYF	TGTGCCAGCTCACCAAACGGTTCAAGGGGCGAGCAGTACTTC
-	TRBV5-4	TRBJ1-2	once	CASSLFQGDYGYTF	TGTGCCAGCAGCTTGTTTCAGGGCGACTATGGCTACACCTTC
TRBD2	TRBV2	TRBJ2-1	-	CASRRGLDSNEQFF	TGTGCCAGCAGACGAGGACTAGACTCGAATGAGCAGTTCTTC
-	TRBV6-4	TRBJ2-1	-	CASSERGVGSYNEQFF	TGTGCCAGCAGTGAGAGGGGGGTAGGCTCCTACAATGAGCAGTTCTTC
-	TRBV19	TRBJ1-3	-	CASGAGGSGNTIYF	TGTGCCAGTGGGGCCGGTGGCTCTGGAAACACCATATATTTT
-	TRBV9	TRBJ2-7	-	CASSVGTGMGEQYF	TGTGCCAGCAGCGTAGGAACAGGGATGGGCGAGCAGTACTTC
-	TRBV7-8	TRBJ2-3	-	CASSLRGPLGDGDTQYF	TGTGCCAGCAGCTTACGAGGACCCCTCGGAGATGGAGATACGCAGTATTTT
-	TRBV27	TRBJ2-7	-	CASSLSLTDRAYEQYF	TGTGCCAGCAGTTTATCGTTGACAGACAGAGCTTACGAGCAGTACTTC
-	TRBV9	TRBJ1-1	-	CASSSPRSGATEAFF	TGTGCCAGCAGCTCCCCTCGGAGTGGAGCTACTGAAGCTTTCTTT
-	TRBV5-1	TRBJ2-3	-	CASRPGRGNSDTQYF	TGCGCCAGCAGGCCGGGACGAGGGAACTCAGATACGCAGTATTTT
-	TRBV6-1	TRBJ2-2	few	CASSEAMWQLGELFF	TGTGCCAGCAGTGAAGCGATGTGGCAGCTCGGGGAGCTGTTTTTT
-	TRBV6-1	TRBJ1-2	-	CASSEANRVGYGYTF	TGTGCCAGCAGTGAAGCAAACAGGGTTGGCTATGGCTACACCTTC
-	TRBV9	TRBJ1-2	-	CASSVVGAVDGYTF	TGTGCCAGCAGCGTAGTAGGTGCCGTGGATGGCTACACCTTC
-	TRBV27	TRBJ1-2	-	CASGQDYGYTF	TGTGCCAGCGGGCAGGACTATGGCTACACCTTC
-	TRBV14	TRBJ2-7	-	CASSQELTRNEQYF	TGTGCCAGCAGCCAAGAACTCACTAGAAACGAGCAGTACTTC